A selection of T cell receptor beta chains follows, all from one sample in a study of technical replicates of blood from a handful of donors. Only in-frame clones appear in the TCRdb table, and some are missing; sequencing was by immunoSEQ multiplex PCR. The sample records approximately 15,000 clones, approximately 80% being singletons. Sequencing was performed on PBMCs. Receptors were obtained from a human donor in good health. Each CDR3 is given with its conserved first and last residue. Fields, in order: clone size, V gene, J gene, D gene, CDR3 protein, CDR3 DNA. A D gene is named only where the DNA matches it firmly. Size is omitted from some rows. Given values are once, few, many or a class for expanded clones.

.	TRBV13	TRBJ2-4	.	CASSLGRVGVAKNIQYF	TGTGCCAGCAGCTTAGGGAGAGTCGGGGTAGCCAAAAACATTCAGTACTTC
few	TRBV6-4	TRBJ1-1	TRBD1	CASSVAGGVRAEAFF	TGTGCCAGCAGCGTTGCAGGGGGAGTTAGGGCTGAAGCTTTCTTT
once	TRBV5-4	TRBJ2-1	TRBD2	CASSLELAGLRGEQFF	TGTGCCAGCAGCTTGGAACTAGCGGGGCTAAGGGGTGAGCAGTTCTTC
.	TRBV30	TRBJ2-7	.	CAWSVVDEQYF	TGTGCCTGGAGTGTCGTCGACGAGCAGTACTTC
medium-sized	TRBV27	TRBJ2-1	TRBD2	CASSSTSAGEQFF	TGTGCCAGCAGTTCTACTAGCGCGGGTGAGCAGTTCTTC
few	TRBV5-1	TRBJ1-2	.	CASSSRSGGYTF	TGCGCCAGCAGCTCCCGTTCGGGGGGCTACACCTTC
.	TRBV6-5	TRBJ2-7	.	CASSRGYEQYF	TGTGCCAGCAGCCGGGGCTACGAGCAGTACTTC
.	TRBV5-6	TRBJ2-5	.	CASSYPGGNQYF	TGTGCCAGCAGCTACCCCGGGGGTAACCAGTACTTC
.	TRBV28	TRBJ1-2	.	CASSLQGGGYTF	TGTGCCAGCAGTTTACAGGGCGGAGGCTACACCTTC
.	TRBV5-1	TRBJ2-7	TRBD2	CASSLAETSGLYEQYF	TGCGCCAGCAGCTTGGCCGAAACTAGCGGGCTTTACGAGCAGTACTTC
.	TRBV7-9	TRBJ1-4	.	CASSLIGRQGEKLFF	TGTGCCAGCAGCTTAATCGGTCGGCAGGGAGAAAAACTGTTTTTT
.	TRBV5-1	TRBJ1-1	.	CASSSPWNTEAFF	TGCGCCAGCAGCTCCCCGTGGAACACTGAAGCTTTCTTT
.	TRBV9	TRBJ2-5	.	CASSARGQGETQYF	TGTGCCAGCAGCGCCCGCGGGCAAGGGGAGACCCAGTACTTC
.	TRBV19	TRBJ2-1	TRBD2	CASSLQLSGRSYNEQFF	TGTGCCAGTAGTCTACAACTGAGCGGGAGGTCCTACAATGAGCAGTTCTTC
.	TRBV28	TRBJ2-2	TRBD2	CASSLLPAGENTGELFF	TGTGCCAGCAGTTTATTGCCAGCGGGGGAGAACACCGGGGAGCTGTTTTTT
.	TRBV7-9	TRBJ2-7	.	CASRPSYRAHPGKDYEQYF	TGTGCCAGCAGGCCTTCCTACCGGGCGCACCCAGGGAAGGACTACGAGCAGTACTTC
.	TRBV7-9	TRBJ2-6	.	CASSLATGWLAGANVLTF	TGTGCCAGCAGCTTAGCTACAGGGTGGCTCGCTGGGGCCAACGTCCTGACTTTC
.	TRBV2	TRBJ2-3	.	CASGFQDTQYF	TGTGCCAGCGGCTTTCAGGATACGCAGTATTTT
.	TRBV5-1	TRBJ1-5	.	CASSVSGLSNQPQHF	TGCGCCAGCAGCGTATCGGGACTTAGCAATCAGCCCCAGCATTTT
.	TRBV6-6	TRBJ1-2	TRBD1	CASSYPGQAYGYTF	TGTGCCAGCAGTTACCCTGGACAGGCCTATGGCTACACCTTC
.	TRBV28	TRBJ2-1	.	CASSLGVGESESSYNEQFF	TGTGCCAGCAGTTTGGGAGTTGGGGAGTCAGAGAGCTCCTACAATGAGCAGTTCTTC
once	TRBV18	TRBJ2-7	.	CASRLAGSNEQYF	TGTGCCAGCCGCCTGGCCGGGAGCAACGAGCAGTACTTC
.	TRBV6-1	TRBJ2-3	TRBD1	CASSEVTGGPDTQYF	TGTGCCAGCAGTGAAGTAACAGGGGGCCCAGATACGCAGTATTTT
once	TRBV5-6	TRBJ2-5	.	CASSFRVQETQYF	TGTGCCAGCAGCTTTCGTGTCCAAGAGACCCAGTACTTC
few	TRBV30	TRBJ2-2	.	CAWSAQNTGELFF	TGTGCCTGGAGTGCCCAGAACACCGGGGAGCTGTTTTTT
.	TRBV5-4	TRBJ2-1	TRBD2	CASSLAGPYNEQFF	TGTGCCAGCAGCTTAGCGGGGCCGTACAATGAGCAGTTCTTC
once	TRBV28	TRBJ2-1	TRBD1	CASSSQTGVREQFF	TGTGCCAGCAGTAGCCAGACAGGGGTGCGGGAGCAGTTCTTC
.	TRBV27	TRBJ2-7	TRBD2	CASGAGEGYEQYF	TGTGCCAGCGGAGCGGGAGAGGGGTACGAGCAGTACTTC
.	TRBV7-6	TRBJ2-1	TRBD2	CASSIKSGLAGGENEQFF	TGTGCCAGCAGCATTAAATCGGGGCTAGCGGGAGGGGAGAATGAGCAGTTCTTC
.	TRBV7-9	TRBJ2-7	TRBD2	CASIPPRRGLAGEEYEQYF	TGTGCCAGCATCCCTCCTCGGCGGGGACTAGCGGGAGAAGAATACGAGCAGTACTTC
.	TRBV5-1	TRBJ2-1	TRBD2	CASSRGTSGYNEQFF	TGCGCCAGCAGCAGGGGGACTAGCGGTTACAATGAGCAGTTCTTC
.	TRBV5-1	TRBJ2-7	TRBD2	CASSPMWEGTYEQYF	TGCGCCAGCAGCCCAATGTGGGAGGGTACCTACGAGCAGTACTTC
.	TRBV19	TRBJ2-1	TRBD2	CASSIMAGGYNEQFF	TGTGCCAGTAGTATAATGGCGGGAGGTTACAATGAGCAGTTCTTC
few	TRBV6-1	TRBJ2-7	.	CASTQPDSSYEQYF	TGTGCCAGCACCCAGCCCGACAGCTCCTACGAGCAGTACTTC
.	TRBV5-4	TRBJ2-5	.	CASSWQGAQETQYF	TGTGCCAGCAGCTGGCAAGGAGCCCAAGAGACCCAGTACTTC
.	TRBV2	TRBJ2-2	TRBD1	CASLKVPGQGVSGELFF	TGTGCCAGCTTGAAGGTCCCGGGACAGGGTGTATCCGGGGAGCTGTTTTTT
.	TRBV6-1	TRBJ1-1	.	CASSEQAENTEAFF	TGTGCCAGCAGTGAACAAGCGGAGAACACTGAAGCTTTCTTT
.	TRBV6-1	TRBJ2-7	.	CASSEGWAGLYEQYF	TGTGCCAGCAGTGAGGGCTGGGCTGGTCTTTACGAGCAGTACTTC
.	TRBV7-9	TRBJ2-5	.	CASSPRWGVLQETQYF	TGTGCCAGCAGCCCCCGGTGGGGGGTTCTCCAAGAGACCCAGTACTTC
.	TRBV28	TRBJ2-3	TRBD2	CASSLFSGRIRLGTDTQYF	TGTGCCAGCAGTTTATTTAGCGGGAGGATTCGGTTAGGGACAGATACGCAGTATTTT
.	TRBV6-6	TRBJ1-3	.	CASSRSGTGAGNTIYF	TGTGCCAGCAGTAGATCCGGGACGGGAGCCGGAAACACCATATATTTT
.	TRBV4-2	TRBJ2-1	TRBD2	CASSLKRSGSYNEQFF	TGTGCCAGCAGCCTTAAGAGGAGCGGGAGTTACAATGAGCAGTTCTTC
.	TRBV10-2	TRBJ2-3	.	CASSDSGTRDTQYF	TGCGCCAGCAGTGACTCAGGCACTAGAGATACGCAGTATTTT
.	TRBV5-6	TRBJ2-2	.	CASSFPQLTGELFF	TGTGCCAGCAGCTTTCCCCAGTTAACCGGGGAGCTGTTTTTT
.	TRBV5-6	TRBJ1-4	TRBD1	CASKRTGRDEKLFF	TGTGCCAGCAAACGGACAGGCAGGGACGAAAAACTGTTTTTT
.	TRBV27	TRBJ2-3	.	CASSLLAVRVGVGTDTQYF	TGTGCCAGCAGTTTATTAGCGGTGCGAGTGGGGGTGGGGACAGATACGCAGTATTTT
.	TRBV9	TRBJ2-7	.	CASSVTTGAQYF	TGTGCCAGCAGCGTAACTACAGGTGCGCAGTACTTC
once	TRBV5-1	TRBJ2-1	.	CASSRSATGFNEQFF	TGCGCCAGCAGCCGGAGCGCAACAGGCTTCAATGAGCAGTTCTTC
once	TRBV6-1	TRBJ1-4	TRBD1	CASSEGLGQGEEKLFF	TGTGCCAGCAGTGAAGGCCTGGGACAGGGTGAAGAAAAACTGTTTTTT
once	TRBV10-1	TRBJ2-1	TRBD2	CASSHSGRLSYNEQFF	TGCGCCAGCAGTCATAGCGGGAGGCTCTCCTACAATGAGCAGTTCTTC
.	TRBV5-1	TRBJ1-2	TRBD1	CASATGTGGIGYTF	TGCGCCAGCGCGACCGGGACAGGGGGGATTGGCTACACCTTC
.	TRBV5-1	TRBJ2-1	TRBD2	CASSFTLGGSSYNEQFF	TGCGCCAGCAGCTTTACCCTCGGCGGGAGCTCCTACAATGAGCAGTTCTTC
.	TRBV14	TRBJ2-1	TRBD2	CASSQGASGKGRAYNEQFF	TGTGCCAGCAGCCAAGGAGCTAGCGGGAAAGGCCGAGCCTACAATGAGCAGTTCTTC
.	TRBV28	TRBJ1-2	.	CASSFSSGGTGYTF	TGTGCCAGCAGTTTTAGTTCGGGGGGCACTGGCTACACCTTC
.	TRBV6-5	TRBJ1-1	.	CASSIQGPNTEAFF	TGTGCCAGCAGTATACAGGGTCCGAACACTGAAGCTTTCTTT